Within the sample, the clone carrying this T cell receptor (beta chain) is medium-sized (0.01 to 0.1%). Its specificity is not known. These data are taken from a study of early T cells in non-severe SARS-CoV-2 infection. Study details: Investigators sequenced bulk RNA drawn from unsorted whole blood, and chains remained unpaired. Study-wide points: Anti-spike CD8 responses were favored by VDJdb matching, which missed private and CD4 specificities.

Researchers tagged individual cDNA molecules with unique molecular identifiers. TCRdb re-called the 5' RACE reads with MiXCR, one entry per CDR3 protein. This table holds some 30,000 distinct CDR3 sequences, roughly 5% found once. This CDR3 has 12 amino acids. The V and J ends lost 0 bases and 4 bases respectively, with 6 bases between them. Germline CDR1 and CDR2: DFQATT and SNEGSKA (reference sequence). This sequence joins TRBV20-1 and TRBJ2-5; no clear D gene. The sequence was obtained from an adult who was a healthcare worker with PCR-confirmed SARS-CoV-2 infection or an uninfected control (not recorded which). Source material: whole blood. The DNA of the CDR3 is TGCAGTGCTAGAGATCCGGGAGAGACCCAGTACTTC. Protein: CSARDPGETQYF.